This entry concerns a single T cell receptor beta chain. These data come from a study of cytomegalovirus exposure and HLA in healthy donors. PCR primers comprised 60 Vbeta and 13 Jbeta primers. Method: immunoSEQ multiplex PCR; TCRdb's copy keeps in-frame clones and lacks some. The repertoire has under 200,000 clones, roughly 80% of them found once; the top ten carry more than 4%. In germline, CDR1 is SGHVS, CDR2 FQNEAQ. V was shortened by 5 bases and J by 3 bases, with 14 bases between the two germline ends. The CDR3 spans 15 residues. The sample was PBMCs. The origin of this receptor is a male donor in good health and CMV-seronegative. The chain joins TRBV7-8 to TRBJ1-5, with TRBD1 as a possible D gene (5 bases). The CDR3, as DNA: TGTGCCAGCAGCCCAAGTCAGGGAAACAATCAGCCCCAGCATTTT. Amino acids: CASSPSQGNNQPQHF.